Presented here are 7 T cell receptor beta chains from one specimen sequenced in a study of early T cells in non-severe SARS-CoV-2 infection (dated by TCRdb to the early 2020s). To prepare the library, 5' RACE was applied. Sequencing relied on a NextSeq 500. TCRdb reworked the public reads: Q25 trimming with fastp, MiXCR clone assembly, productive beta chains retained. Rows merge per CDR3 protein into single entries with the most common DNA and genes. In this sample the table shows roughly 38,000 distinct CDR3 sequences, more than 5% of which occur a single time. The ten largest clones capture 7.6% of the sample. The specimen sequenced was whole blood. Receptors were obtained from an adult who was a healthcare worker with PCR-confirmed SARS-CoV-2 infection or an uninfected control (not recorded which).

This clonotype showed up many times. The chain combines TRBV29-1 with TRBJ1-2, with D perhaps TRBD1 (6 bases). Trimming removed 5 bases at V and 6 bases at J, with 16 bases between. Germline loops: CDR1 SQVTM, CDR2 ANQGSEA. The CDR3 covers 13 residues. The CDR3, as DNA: TGCAGCGTTCGACCCGCCGGACAGAATGGCTACACCTTC. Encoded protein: CSVRPAGQNGYTF.

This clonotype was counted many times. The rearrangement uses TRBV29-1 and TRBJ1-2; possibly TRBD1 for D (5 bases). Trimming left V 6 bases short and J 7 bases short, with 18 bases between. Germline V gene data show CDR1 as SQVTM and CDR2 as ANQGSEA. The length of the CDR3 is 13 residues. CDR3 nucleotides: TGCAGCGTCGTAGAATGGGGGGGTCTTGGCTACACCTTC. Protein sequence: CSVVEWGGLGYTF.

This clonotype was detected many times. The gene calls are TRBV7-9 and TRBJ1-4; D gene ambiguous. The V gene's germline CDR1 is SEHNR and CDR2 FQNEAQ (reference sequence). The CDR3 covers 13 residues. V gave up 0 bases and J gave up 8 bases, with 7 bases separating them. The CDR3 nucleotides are TGTGCCAGCAGCTTAGCGGGCCGAGAAAAACTGTTTTTT. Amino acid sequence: CASSLAGREKLFF.

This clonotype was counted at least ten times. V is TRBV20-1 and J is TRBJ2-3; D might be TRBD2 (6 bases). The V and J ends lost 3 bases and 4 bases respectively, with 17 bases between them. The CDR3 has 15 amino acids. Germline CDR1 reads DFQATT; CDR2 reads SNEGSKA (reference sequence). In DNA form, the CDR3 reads TGCAGTGCTAGCCCCGGTGGGAGGTGGCCAGATACGCAGTATTTT. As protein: CSASPGGRWPDTQYF.

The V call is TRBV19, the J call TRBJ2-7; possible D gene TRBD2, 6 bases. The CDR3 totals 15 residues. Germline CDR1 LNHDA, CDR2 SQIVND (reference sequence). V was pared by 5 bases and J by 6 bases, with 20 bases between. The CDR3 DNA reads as TGTGCCAGTAGTCTCGACCCGGGGACTCCCGGCGAGCAGTACTTC. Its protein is CASSLDPGTPGEQYF.

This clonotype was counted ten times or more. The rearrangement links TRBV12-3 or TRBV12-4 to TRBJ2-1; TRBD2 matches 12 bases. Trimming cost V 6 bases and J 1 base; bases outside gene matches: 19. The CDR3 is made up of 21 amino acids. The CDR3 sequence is CASRKTRTSGALTQSYNEQFF. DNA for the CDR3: TGTGCCAGCAGGAAAACCAGGACTAGCGGGGCGCTGACCCAATCCTACAATGAGCAGTTCTTC.

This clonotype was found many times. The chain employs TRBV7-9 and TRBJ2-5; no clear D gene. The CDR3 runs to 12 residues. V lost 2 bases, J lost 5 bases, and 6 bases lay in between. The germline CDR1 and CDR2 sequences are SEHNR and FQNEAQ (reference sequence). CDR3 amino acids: CASSLSSETQYF. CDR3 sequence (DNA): TGTGCCAGCAGCTTATCGTCGGAGACCCAGTACTTC. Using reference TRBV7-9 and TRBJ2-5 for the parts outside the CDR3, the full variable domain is DTGVSQNPRHKITKRGQNVTFRCDPISEHNRLYWYRQTLGQGPEFLTYFQNEAQLEKSRLLSDRFSAERPKGSFSTLEIQRTEQGDSAMYLCASSLSSETQYFGPGTRLLVL.